What follows describes a single T cell receptor beta chain. A single record per CDR3 protein comes from TCRdb applying MiXCR to the RT-PCR reads. The data hold approximately 720,000 distinct CDR3 sequences, with approximately 15% observed a single time. The CDR3 totals 14 residues. Germline V gives CDR1 LNHDA, CDR2 SQIVND (reference sequence). V dropped 5 bases and J dropped 1 base, with 12 bases sitting between them. The chain couples TRBV19 to TRBJ2-7; no clear D. This receptor was identified in a female donor in good health, serving as a healthy control. Input material: memory CD4+ T cells from blood. The CDR3 is CASSPRFESYEQYF. In DNA, the CDR3 is TGTGCCAGTAGTCCACGGTTTGAATCCTACGAGCAGTACTTC.